This T cell receptor beta chain stems from a study of blood T cell repertoires in COVID-19. On the study more broadly: Italy, Spain and the United States were the sources of the convalescent and acute COVID-19 samples. The cDNA or gDNA used as material had been derived from T cells, B-cell-depleted T cells, or PBMCs.

This CDR3 has 17 amino acids. The germline CDR1 and CDR2 sequences are MNHNS and SASEGT. V lost 2 bases, J lost 6 bases, and 17 bases lay in between. Source study methods: Using reference gene primer amplification, nucleated cell counts were estimated. Data came from immunoSEQ multiplex PCR; TCRdb stores just in-frame clones and leaves some out. From that table come the V and J calls and clone size; the DNA was used to work out D and trimming. Of some 97,000 clones in the sample, 90% to 95% were seen once. Sequencing was carried out using peripheral blood. The rearrangement links TRBV6-1 to TRBJ1-6; D ambiguous. The origin of this receptor is a man between 50 and 59 years old with active COVID-19. The CDR3: CASSESEVRFGNSPLHF. Here the CDR3 DNA reads TGTGCCAGCAGTGAATCGGAGGTGCGGTTCGGTAATTCACCCCTCCACTTT.